The entry below describes one TCR beta chain. Its antigen is undetermined. The CDR3 totals 12 residues. V shed 6 bases and J shed 5 bases, with 9 bases lying between them. The germline gives CDR1 KGHDR, CDR2 SFDVKD. TCRbeta library construction was performed incorporating unique molecular identifiers. Using its own MiXCR run on the PCR reads, TCRdb lists one record per CDR3 protein. The profile covers about 580,000 distinct CDR3 sequences, with roughly 24% appearing a single time and roughly 14% taken by the ten largest. The data originate from a study of T-cell reconstitution after alpha-beta-depleted transplantation in children. General observations from the study: Surviving recipient T cells and thymic progenitors accounted for the high day-60 TCRbeta diversity observed in some patients. Several hundred expanded graft clones reportedly gave rise to the alpha-beta T cells present about two months after transplant. Diversity and T-cell counts at one year after transplant derived mostly from new T cells.

The chain couples TRBV24-1 to TRBJ2-5; no clear D. This clonotype originated in a boy in the first two years of life who had a stem cell transplant for acute myeloid leukemia, so the T cells may come from the graft donor. Sequences were derived from PBMCs, mostly from graft donor cells, sampled 360 days after TCRalphabeta/CD19-depleted stem cell transplant. This CDR3 is CATSQNWETQYF. Written as DNA, the CDR3 is TGTGCCACCAGTCAGAATTGGGAGACCCAGTACTTC.